This T cell receptor beta chain was captured by sequencing in a study of PD-1 blockade in classical Hodgkin lymphoma. Whole-study findings and limits: A significant rise in TCR diversity was seen by C4D1 for CD4+ cells but not for CD8+ cells. TCR diversity at baseline was reported to be reduced in newly diagnosed patients relative to healthy donors. Prior to therapy, complete responders displayed diversity much like that of newly diagnosed patients.

The repertoire was sequenced with immunoSEQ multiplex PCR; TCRdb's copy has only in-frame clones and lacks some. This sample has about 110,000 clones, with 89% found just once. The V gene's germline CDR1 is KGHSH and CDR2 LQKENI. CDR3 size: 15 residues. Trimming cost V 2 bases and J 4 bases; bases outside gene matches: 7. Comments on this clone: Its antigen is not known.

There was relapse after autologous stem cell transplantation in every patient, and there was variation in brentuximab vedotin exposure. V usage is TRBV18 and J usage is TRBJ2-5, with 7 nucleotides matching TRBD2. Sequenced material: peripheral blood mononuclear cells (PBMCs), taken before the second cycle of nivolumab. This clonotype was sampled from a human donor with classical Hodgkin lymphoma. The CDR3 reads CASSPGLGGRETQYF. CDR3 DNA: TGTGCCAGCTCACCAGGACTAGGAGGGAGAGAGACCCAGTACTTC.